Below, one TCR beta chain is given with its context. Its specificity is unknown. CD8 cells classed as naive were CD45RO-negative and positively selected for CCR7, excluding terminally differentiated effector memory CD45RA+ cells. This specimen comes from a study of shared clonotypes between healthy human individuals. Study-wide context: Donors had three CD4 naive, three CD4 memory, two CD8 naive and one CD8 memory plate apiece. Study findings and constraints: Only blood underwent sampling, and tissue repertoires likely differ. Roughly 5% of naive CD4 clonotypes were common to a handful of donors.

Between the trimmed V and J ends, which lost 5 bases and 0 bases, there was a span of 14 bases. The CDR3 covers 15 residues. Germline-derived CDR1 and CDR2 are SGHTA and FQGNSA. Clones were sequenced by immunoSEQ multiplex PCR, and TCRdb holds only the in-frame ones, with some missing. This table holds fewer than 1 million clones, just over 95% found once. The sequenced material came from naive CD8+ T cells sorted from blood. The genes are TRBV7-2 and TRBJ2-7, with a possible D match to TRBD2 (5 bases). The clonotype comes from a man aged 25 to 45 in good health. CDR3 residues: CASSALLGSSYEQYF. Here the CDR3 DNA reads TGTGCCAGCAGCGCCCTACTGGGGAGCTCCTACGAGCAGTACTTC.